This T cell receptor (beta chain) came from a study of blood T cell repertoires in COVID-19. Across the study: Samples taken during acute and convalescent COVID-19 were collected in the United States, Italy and Spain.

Methods used by the authors: Estimation of nucleated cell counts relied on the amplification of reference gene primers. Assay used: immunoSEQ multiplex PCR; TCRdb lists only in-frame clones, some missing. V, J and clone size derive from that table, while D and trimming were established from the DNA sequence. This sample carries tens of thousands of clones, over 90% of them seen once, and the ten largest clones take 5.2%. The sequenced sample consisted of peripheral blood. The sequence was obtained from a human donor in a cohort sampled during active COVID-19.

The CDR3, as DNA: TGCGCCAGCAGTGAGGAGACAGACTCCTACGAGCAGTACTTC. It yields the protein CASSEETDSYEQYF. The chain combines TRBV10-1 with TRBJ2-7; possibly TRBD1 for D (5 bases). Germline values: CDR1 WNHNN, CDR2 SYGVQD (reference sequence). The CDR3 extends over 14 amino acids. V was cut by 2 bases and J by 0 bases, with 8 bases left in between.